Shown below are 28 T cell receptor beta chains from a single sample sequenced in a study of blood T cells in healthy people across ages. The use of a sample-barcoded 5' primer and a J-beta primer mix characterized a second PCR of about 7 to 12 cycles. TCRdb called the 5' RACE reads again in MiXCR, with one record for every CDR3 protein. The data contain 1.5 million to 1.9 million distinct CDR3 sequences, 42% of them singletons. Sequenced material: blood. These receptors originate from a woman aged 18-29 years in good health.

The chain links TRBV10-3 to TRBJ2-3; 7 positions match TRBD2. V lost 8 bases and J lost 0; bases outside the gene matches: 5. The CDR3 covers 14 residues. In germline, CDR1 is ENHRY, CDR2 SYGVKD. The CDR3 region has the DNA TGTGCCATCGCCGAACTAGCGAGCACAGATACGCAGTATTTT. It specifies CAIAELASTDTQYF.

The table lists this clonotype with a few counts. A read error is possible here, since a much larger clone lies one base away. The chain joins TRBV7-9 to TRBJ2-1; the D is unclear. Trimming shortened V by 0 bases and J by 7 bases, and 4 bases separated the two germline ends. Germline CDR1 and CDR2: SEHNR and FQNEAQ (reference sequence). The CDR3 totals 12 residues. CDR3 nucleotides: TGTGCCAGCAGCTTAGCGCAGAATGAGCAGTTCTTC. It yields the protein CASSLAQNEQFF.

The CDR3 loop reads CSAREEGAYGYTF. The CDR3 DNA is TGCAGTGCTAGAGAGGAGGGAGCCTATGGCTACACCTTC. The chain has TRBV20-1 and TRBJ1-2; no clear D. Trimming took 0 bases from V and 4 from J, leaving 9 bases between them. CDR1 is DFQATT and CDR2 is SNEGSKA in the germline V gene (reference sequence). The CDR3 is made up of 13 amino acids.

V and J are TRBV5-5 and TRBJ2-7; possibly TRBD2 for D (5 bases). This CDR3 contains 14 residues. V gave up 4 bases and J gave up 2 bases, with 13 bases separating them. Germline CDR1 SGHKS, CDR2 YYEKEE (reference sequence). The CDR3 DNA follows: TGTGCCAGCAGCGCAGGAGGTTACACCTACGAGCAGTACTTC. Protein: CASSAGGYTYEQYF. Using reference TRBV5-5 and TRBJ2-7 for the parts outside the CDR3, the full variable domain is DAGVTQSPTHLIKTRGQQVTLRCSPISGHKSVSWYQQVLGQGPQFIFQYYEKEERGRGNFPDRFSARQFPNYSSELNVNALLLGDSALYLCASSAGGYTYEQYFGPGTRLTVT.

CDR3 in amino acids: CASSHNLAGELSEQFF. The CDR3 DNA is TGCGCCAGCAGCCATAATCTAGCGGGGGAATTGAGTGAGCAGTTCTTC. The V call is TRBV5-1, the J call TRBJ2-1; 10 bases are shared with TRBD2. Germline V gene sequence: CDR1 SGHRS, CDR2 YFSETQ. Unmatched junction bases numbered 13, after V lost 4 bases and J lost 9 bases. This CDR3 is 16 amino acids long.

There are a few counts of this clonotype. The chain joins TRBV7-9 to TRBJ2-1; D not certain. There are 13 residues in the CDR3. Trimming pared 4 bases from V and 4 bases from J, leaving 8 bases between. Germline loops: CDR1 SEHNR, CDR2 FQNEAQ (reference sequence). The DNA of the CDR3 is TGTGCCAGCAGCTACCCTCAGTACAATGAGCAGTTCTTC. Its translation is CASSYPQYNEQFF.

This clonotype has just one count. The genes are TRBV12-3 or TRBV12-4 and TRBJ1-1, with TRBD1 as a possible D gene (5 bases). V was shortened by 8 bases and J by 1 base, with 17 bases between the two germline ends. CDR3 length: 15 residues. CDR3 sequence: CASEMTTGENTEAFF. As DNA, the CDR3 is TGTGCCAGCGAAATGACGACGGGGGAGAACACTGAAGCTTTCTTT.

With respect to this clonotype: The junction departs from germline at one end; a sequencing error may be responsible. This chain connects TRBV7-7 to TRBJ2-1; D call uncertain. This CDR3 comprises 16 residues. Germline V lookup: CDR1 SSHAT, CDR2 FNYEAQ (reference sequence). The CDR3 sequence is CASSLHWGSSYNEQFF. CDR3 sequence (DNA): TGTGCTAGCAGCTTACATTGGGGTAGCTCCTACAATGAGCAGTTCTTC. The whole variable domain, remainder taken from reference TRBV7-7 and TRBJ2-1, is GAGVSQSPRYKVTKRGQDVTLRCDPISSHATLYWYQQALGQGPEFLTYFNYEAQPDKSGLPSDRFSAERPEGSISTLTIQRTEQRDSAMYRCASSLHWGSSYNEQFFGPGTRLTVL.

Worth noting for this clonotype: This may arise from a read error, as a much more abundant clone is one base away. The rearrangement links TRBV4-3 to TRBJ1-6; no clear D gene. The CDR3 extends over 17 amino acids. Germline V gene lookup returns CDR1 LGHNA and CDR2 YSLEER. As DNA, the CDR3 is TGCGCCAGCAGCAAAGATATGCAGAGCTCCTATAATTCACCCCTCCACTTT. It translates to CASSKDMQSSYNSPLHF.

About this clonotype itself: Possible read error: a much larger clone is one base away. The rearrangement links TRBV4-1 to TRBJ2-7; TRBD1 is a possible D gene (5 bases). Per germline, CDR1 MGHRA and CDR2 YSYEKL. This CDR3 region has 13 residues. Trimming took 2 bases from V and 12 from J, leaving 17 bases between them. The CDR3 DNA follows: TGCGCCAGCAGCCAACAGGGTGAAGAGACCCTGTACTTC. It specifies CASSQQGEETLYF.

This clonotype turned up a few times. The chain carries TRBV9 and TRBJ2-5, with D perhaps matching TRBD2 (6 bases). The CDR3 has 14 amino acids. The V end was cut by 3 bases, the J end by 1 base, with 10 bases between. Germline V CDR1 and CDR2: SGDLS, YYNGEE. The CDR3 is CASSAGTVQETQYF. DNA for the CDR3: TGTGCCAGCAGCGCCGGGACTGTCCAAGAGACCCAGTACTTC.

As DNA, the CDR3 is TGTGCCAGTGGTGGGGCCCACCAGACCCAGTACTTC. Amino acids: CASGGAHQTQYF. The chain carries TRBV19 and TRBJ2-7; D perhaps matches TRBD1 (5 bases). The J call may not be correct, given that the DNA end is closer to TRBJ2-5. The CDR3 runs 12 residues. CDR1 is LNHDA and CDR2 is SQIVND in the germline V gene (reference sequence).

The rearrangement joins TRBV29-1 to TRBJ2-4, with TRBD2 matching 11 bases. TRBJ2-7 explains the end of the DNA better; the J call may be wrong. CDR3 length equals 15 residues. Germline loops: CDR1 SQVTM, CDR2 ANQGSEA. CDR3 region: CSVEDPTSGSSEQYF. Written as DNA, the CDR3 is TGCAGCGTTGAAGATCCAACTAGCGGGAGTTCCGAGCAGTACTTC.

Concerning this clonotype: One junction end disagrees with the germline gene, perhaps due to a read error. The CDR3: CASSLELAVNTGELFF. The CDR3 coding sequence is TGCGCCAGCAGCTTAGAACTAGCGGTGAACACCGGGGAGCTGTTTTTT. V is TRBV11-2 and J is TRBJ2-2; TRBD2 aligns across 8 bases. In germline, CDR1 is SGHAT, CDR2 FQNNGV. The CDR3 covers 16 residues.

This clonotype was seen only a few times. The chain joins TRBV6-5 to TRBJ2-1, with D perhaps TRBD1 or TRBD2 (6 bases each). CDR1 and CDR2 from the germline V gene are MNHEY and SVGAGI. V lost 7 bases and J lost 4, with 11 bases in between. The CDR3 loop spans 13 amino acids. The CDR3 bases are TGTGCCAGCAAGGGGGGTACTTACAATGAGCAGTTCTTC. Its translation: CASKGGTYNEQFF.

The V gene is TRBV2, the J gene TRBJ1-2; D not resolved. The V gene lost 3 bases and the J gene lost 8 bases, with 13 bases spanning the gap. This CDR3 has 13 amino acids. Germline CDR1 is SNHLY and CDR2 is FYNNEI. CDR3 region: CASSDGRAGGYTF. Written as DNA, the CDR3 is TGTGCCAGCAGTGATGGTAGGGCGGGAGGCTACACCTTC.

This sequence joins TRBV4-1 and TRBJ1-1, with 10 bases identical to TRBD1. V was pared by 5 bases and J by 2 bases, with 8 bases of the junction left unmatched. The CDR3 runs to 16 residues. Germline-derived CDR1 and CDR2 are MGHRA and YSYEKL. The CDR3 here is CASSTRGQGLNTEAFF. The CDR3 DNA is TGCGCCAGCAGCACCCGGGGACAGGGGTTAAACACTGAAGCTTTCTTT.

The V call is TRBV6-2 or TRBV6-3, the J call TRBJ2-7; D could derive from TRBD1 or TRBD2 (5 bases each). Germline V gene lookup returns CDR1 MNHEY and CDR2 SVGEGT. V shed 2 bases and J shed 5 bases, with 13 bases lying between them. The CDR3 loop spans 14 amino acids. CDR3 sequence (DNA): TGTGCCAGCAGTTACGAAGAGGGGTCAGACGAGCAGTACTTC. Translating it yields CASSYEEGSDEQYF.

The rearrangement uses TRBV30 and TRBJ2-7, with D maybe TRBD1 (6 bases). The length of the CDR3 is 14 residues. V lost 4 bases, J lost 6 bases, and 19 bases lay in between. The germline gives CDR1 GTSNPN, CDR2 SVGIG (reference sequence). CDR3 DNA: TGTGCCTGGAATGTGGGGGCAAGGGTTATCGAGCAGTACTTC. It codes for CAWNVGARVIEQYF.

Of note for this clonotype: Sequence at one end of the junction differs from germline and may be a read error. The CDR3 sequence: CVSRPQDQSNTGELFF. The CDR3, as DNA: TGTGTCAGCCGCCCCCAGGACCAGTCGAACACCGGGGAGCTGTTTTTT. The J gene is TRBJ2-2, the V gene TRBV7-2; D unresolved. The CDR3 runs 16 residues. Germline V gene data show CDR1 as SGHTA and CDR2 as FQGNSA.

This clonotype was observed a few times. The rearrangement links TRBV4-1 to TRBJ2-2; a possible D gene is TRBD1 (6 bases). This CDR3 spans 15 amino acids. The germline V gene encodes CDR1 MGHRA and CDR2 YSYEKL. Trimming shortened V by 4 bases and J by 4 bases, and 13 bases separated the two germline ends. The CDR3, as DNA: TGCGCCAGCAGCCGCTTGGGGGCCGGCACCGGGGAGCTGTTTTTT. Translating it yields CASSRLGAGTGELFF.

As regards this clonotype: A much bigger clone sits one base away, suggesting this may be a read error. The chain combines TRBV29-1 with TRBJ2-3; perhaps TRBD1 as D (5 bases). V lost 8 bases and J lost 1, with 16 bases in between. Germline V lookup: CDR1 SQVTM, CDR2 ANQGSEA. CDR3 size: 14 residues. CDR3 amino acids: CSLGRVLGTDTQYF. CDR3 coding DNA: TGCAGCTTGGGCAGGGTCCTAGGCACAGATACGCAGTATTTT.

This clonotype occurred a few times. The chain uses TRBV27 and TRBJ1-2; D is perhaps TRBD1 (6 bases). V was pared by 2 bases and J by 7 bases, with 11 bases between. The length of the CDR3 is 13 residues. Germline CDR1 reads MNHEY; CDR2 reads SMNVEV (reference sequence). The CDR3 DNA reads TGTGCCAGCAGTTTAAGGGGGGTCGCTGGCTACACCTTC. It is translated as CASSLRGVAGYTF.

This clonotype was counted only a few times. V and J are TRBV29-1 and TRBJ1-1; TRBD1 matches at 7 bases. The CDR3 has 14 residues. The germline V gene encodes CDR1 SQVTM and CDR2 ANQGSEA. Unmatched junction bases numbered 9, after V lost 2 bases and J lost 6 bases. This CDR3 is CSVEQGGSQAEAFF. As DNA, the CDR3 is TGCAGCGTTGAACAGGGGGGATCTCAAGCTGAAGCTTTCTTT.

Only a few counts were recorded for this clonotype. The chain recombines TRBV20-1 with TRBJ1-2; possibly TRBD1 for D (5 bases). CDR1 DFQATT and CDR2 SNEGSKA come from the germline V gene (reference sequence). The V and J ends lost 3 bases and 1 base respectively, with 15 bases between them. CDR3 length equals 15 residues. The CDR3 loop reads CSASSGAPLNYGYTF. The CDR3 region has the DNA TGCAGTGCTAGCTCTGGGGCGCCCCTTAACTATGGCTACACCTTC.

V usage is TRBV4-1 and J usage is TRBJ1-2; TRBD1 might be the D (5 bases). Trimming removed 0 bases from V and 4 bases from J, with 12 bases in between. This CDR3 comprises 15 residues. The germline V gene encodes CDR1 MGHRA and CDR2 YSYEKL. CDR3 coding DNA: TGCGCCAGCAGCCAAGATGTGGGGGTTAGCTATGGCTACACCTTC. Protein product: CASSQDVGVSYGYTF.

This clonotype was counted only a few times. The gene calls are TRBV20-1 and TRBJ2-7; D unresolved. CDR3 length: 10 residues. Germline CDR1 and CDR2: DFQATT and SNEGSKA (reference sequence). The V end lost 2 bases, the J end lost 2 bases, and 1 base lay between the germline ends. The CDR3 nucleotides are TGCAGTGCTAGACCCTACGAGCAGTACTTC. The encoded protein is CSARPYEQYF.

The rearrangement joins TRBV4-1 to TRBJ1-3; a weak D match, TRBD1 (6 bases). Germline CDR1 MGHRA, CDR2 YSYEKL. This CDR3 comprises 17 residues. With 0 bases removed from V and 0 bases from J, the gap between germline ends came to 12 bases. CDR3 loop: CASSQESTGRSGNTIYF. CDR3 DNA sequence: TGCGCCAGCAGCCAAGAATCGACAGGTCGCTCTGGAAACACCATATATTTT.